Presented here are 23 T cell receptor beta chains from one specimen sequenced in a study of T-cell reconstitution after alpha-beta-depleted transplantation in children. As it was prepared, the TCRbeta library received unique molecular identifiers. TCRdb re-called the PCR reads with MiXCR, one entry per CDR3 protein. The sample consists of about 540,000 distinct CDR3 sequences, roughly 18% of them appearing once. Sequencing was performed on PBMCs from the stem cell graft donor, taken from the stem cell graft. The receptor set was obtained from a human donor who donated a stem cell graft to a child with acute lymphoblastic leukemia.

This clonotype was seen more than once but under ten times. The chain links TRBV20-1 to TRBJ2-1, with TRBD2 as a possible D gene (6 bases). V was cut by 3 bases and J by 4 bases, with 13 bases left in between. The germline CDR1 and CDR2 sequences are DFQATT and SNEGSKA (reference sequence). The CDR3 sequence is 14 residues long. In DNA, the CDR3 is TGCAGTGCTAGTGACACTAGCCCTTACAATGAGCAGTTCTTC. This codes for CSASDTSPYNEQFF.

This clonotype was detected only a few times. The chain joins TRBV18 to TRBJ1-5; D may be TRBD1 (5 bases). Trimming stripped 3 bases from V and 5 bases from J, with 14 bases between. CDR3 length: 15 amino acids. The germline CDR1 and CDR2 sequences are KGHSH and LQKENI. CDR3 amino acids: CASSPTGGRYQPQHF. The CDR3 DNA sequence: TGTGCCAGCTCACCTACAGGCGGGAGGTATCAGCCCCAGCATTTT.

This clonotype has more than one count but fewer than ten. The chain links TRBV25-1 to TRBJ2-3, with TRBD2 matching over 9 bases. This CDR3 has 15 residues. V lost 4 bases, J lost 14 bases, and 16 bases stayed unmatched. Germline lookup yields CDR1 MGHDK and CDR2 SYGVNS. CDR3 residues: CASSGPLRAGGGWYF. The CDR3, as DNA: TGTGCCAGCAGTGGACCTCTCCGGGCGGGAGGGGGTTGGTATTTT.

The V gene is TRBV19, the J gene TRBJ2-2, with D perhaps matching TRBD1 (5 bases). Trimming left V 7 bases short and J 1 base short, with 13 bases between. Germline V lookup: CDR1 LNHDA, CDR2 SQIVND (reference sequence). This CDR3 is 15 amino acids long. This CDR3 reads CASNAAQGNTGELFF. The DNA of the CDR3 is TGTGCCAGTAATGCGGCGCAGGGGAACACCGGGGAGCTGTTTTTT.

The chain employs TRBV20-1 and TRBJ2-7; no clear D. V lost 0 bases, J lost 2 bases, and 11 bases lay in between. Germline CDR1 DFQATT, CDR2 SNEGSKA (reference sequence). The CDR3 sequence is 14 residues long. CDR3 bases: TGCAGTGCTAGAGATCCCCTTTCTGCCTACGAGCAGTACTTC. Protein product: CSARDPLSAYEQYF.

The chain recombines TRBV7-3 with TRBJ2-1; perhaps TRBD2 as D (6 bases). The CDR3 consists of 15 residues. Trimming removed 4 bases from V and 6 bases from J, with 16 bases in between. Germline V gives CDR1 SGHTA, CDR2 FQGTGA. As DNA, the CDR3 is TGTGCCAGCAGCTCGCCGGGACTGGGTAGCAATGAGCAGTTCTTC. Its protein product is CASSSPGLGSNEQFF.

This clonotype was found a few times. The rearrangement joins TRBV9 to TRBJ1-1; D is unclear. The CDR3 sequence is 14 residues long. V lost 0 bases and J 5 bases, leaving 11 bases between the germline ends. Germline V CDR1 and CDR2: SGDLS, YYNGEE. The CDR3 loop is CASSVVSQETEAFF. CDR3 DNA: TGTGCCAGCAGCGTAGTGTCGCAGGAGACTGAAGCTTTCTTT.

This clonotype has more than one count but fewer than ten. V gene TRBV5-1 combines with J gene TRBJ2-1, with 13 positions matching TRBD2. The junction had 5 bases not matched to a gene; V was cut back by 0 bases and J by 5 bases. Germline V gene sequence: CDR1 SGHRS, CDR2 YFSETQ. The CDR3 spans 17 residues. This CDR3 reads CASSLGGLAGFNNEQFF. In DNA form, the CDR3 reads TGCGCCAGCAGCTTGGGGGGACTAGCGGGGTTCAACAATGAGCAGTTCTTC.

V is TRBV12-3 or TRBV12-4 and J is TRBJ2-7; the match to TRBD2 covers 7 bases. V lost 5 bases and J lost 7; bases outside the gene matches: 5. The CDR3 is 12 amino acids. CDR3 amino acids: CASSGTSAEQYF. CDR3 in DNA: TGTGCCAGCAGTGGCACTAGCGCGGAGCAGTACTTC.

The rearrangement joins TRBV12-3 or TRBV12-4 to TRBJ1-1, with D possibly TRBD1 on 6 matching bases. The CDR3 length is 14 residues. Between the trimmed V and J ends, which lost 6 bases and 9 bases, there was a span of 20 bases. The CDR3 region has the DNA TGTGCCAGCAGAGCCCTGGGGGGGGCCGACCAAGCTTTCTTT. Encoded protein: CASRALGGADQAFF.

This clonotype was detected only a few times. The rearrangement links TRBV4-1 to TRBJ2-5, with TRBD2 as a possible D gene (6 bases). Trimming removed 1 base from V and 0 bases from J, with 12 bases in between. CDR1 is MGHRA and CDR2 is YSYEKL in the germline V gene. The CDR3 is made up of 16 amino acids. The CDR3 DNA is TGCGCCAGCAGCCAAGCTCACGGGACTTACCAAGAGACCCAGTACTTC. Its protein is CASSQAHGTYQETQYF.

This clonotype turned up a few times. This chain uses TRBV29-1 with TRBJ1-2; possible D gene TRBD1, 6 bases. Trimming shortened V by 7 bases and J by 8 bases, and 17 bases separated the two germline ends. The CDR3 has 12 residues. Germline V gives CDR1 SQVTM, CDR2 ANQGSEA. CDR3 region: CSGLTGRGGYTF. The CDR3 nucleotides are TGCAGCGGATTAACAGGGCGGGGAGGCTACACCTTC. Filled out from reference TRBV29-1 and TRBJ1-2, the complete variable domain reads SAVISQKPSRDICQRGTSLTIQCQVDSQVTMMFWYRQQPGQSLTLIATANQGSEATYESGFVIDKFPISRPNLTFSTLTVSNMSPEDSSIYLCSGLTGRGGYTFGSGTRLTVV.

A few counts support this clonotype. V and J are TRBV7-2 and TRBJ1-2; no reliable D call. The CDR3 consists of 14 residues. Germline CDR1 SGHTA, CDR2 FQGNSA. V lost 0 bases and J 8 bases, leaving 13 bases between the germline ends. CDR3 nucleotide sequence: TGTGCCAGCAGCTTAGCGCTTGGAGTTGACGGCTACACCTTC. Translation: CASSLALGVDGYTF.

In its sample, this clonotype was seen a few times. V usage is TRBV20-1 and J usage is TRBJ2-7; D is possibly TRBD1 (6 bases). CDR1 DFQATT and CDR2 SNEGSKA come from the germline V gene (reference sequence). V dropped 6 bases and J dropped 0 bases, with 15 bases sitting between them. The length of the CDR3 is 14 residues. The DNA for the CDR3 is TGCAGTGCACCGGATGACAGGAGCTCCTACGAGCAGTACTTC. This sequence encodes CSAPDDRSSYEQYF.

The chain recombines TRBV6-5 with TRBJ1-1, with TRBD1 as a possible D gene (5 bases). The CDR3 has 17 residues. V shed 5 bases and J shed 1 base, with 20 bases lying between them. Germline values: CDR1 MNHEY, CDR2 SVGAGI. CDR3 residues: CASSISLSGQTNTEAFF. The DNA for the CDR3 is TGTGCCAGCAGTATCTCCCTTTCGGGGCAGACGAACACTGAAGCTTTCTTT.

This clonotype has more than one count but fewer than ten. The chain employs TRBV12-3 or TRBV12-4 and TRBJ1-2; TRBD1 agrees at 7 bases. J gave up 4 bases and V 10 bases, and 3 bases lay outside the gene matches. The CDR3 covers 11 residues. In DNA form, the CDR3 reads TGTGCCACGGACAGGAGCTATGGCTACACCTTC. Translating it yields CATDRSYGYTF.

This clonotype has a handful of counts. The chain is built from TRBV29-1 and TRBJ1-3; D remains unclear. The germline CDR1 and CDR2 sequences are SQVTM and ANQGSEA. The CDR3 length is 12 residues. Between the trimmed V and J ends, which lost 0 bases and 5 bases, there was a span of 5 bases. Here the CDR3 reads CSVEDSRNTIYF. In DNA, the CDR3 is TGCAGCGTTGAAGACAGTCGAAACACCATATATTTT.

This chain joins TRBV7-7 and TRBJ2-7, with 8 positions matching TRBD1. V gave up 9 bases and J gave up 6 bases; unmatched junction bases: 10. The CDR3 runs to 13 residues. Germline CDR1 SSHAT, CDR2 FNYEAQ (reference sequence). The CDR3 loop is CASRPGQELEQYF. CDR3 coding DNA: TGTGCCAGTAGGCCGGGACAGGAACTCGAGCAGTACTTC.

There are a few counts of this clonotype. CDR3 residues: CASSVGSYYNEQFF. The CDR3 nucleotides read TGCGCCAGCAGTGTAGGGTCCTATTACAATGAGCAGTTCTTC. V usage is TRBV5-1 and J usage is TRBJ2-1; D uncertain. The length of the CDR3 is 14 residues. CDR1 SGHRS and CDR2 YFSETQ come from the germline V gene. V gave up 5 bases and J gave up 4 bases, with 13 bases separating them.

The CDR3 DNA reads TGCAGCGTTGGCGGGGGCACAGATACGCAGTATTTT. Its protein product is CSVGGGTDTQYF. This rearrangement joins TRBV29-1 to TRBJ2-3, with a weak D call TRBD2 (6 bases). The CDR3 sequence is 12 residues long. V gave up 4 bases and J gave up 1 base, with 6 bases separating them. Per germline, CDR1 SQVTM and CDR2 ANQGSEA.

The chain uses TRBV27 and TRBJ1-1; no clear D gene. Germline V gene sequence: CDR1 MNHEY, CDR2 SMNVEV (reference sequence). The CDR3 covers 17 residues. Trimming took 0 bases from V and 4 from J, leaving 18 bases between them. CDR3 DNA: TGTGCCAGCAGTTTATCGAAGGTGACGGAAGGTAGCACTGAAGCTTTCTTT. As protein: CASSLSKVTEGSTEAFF.

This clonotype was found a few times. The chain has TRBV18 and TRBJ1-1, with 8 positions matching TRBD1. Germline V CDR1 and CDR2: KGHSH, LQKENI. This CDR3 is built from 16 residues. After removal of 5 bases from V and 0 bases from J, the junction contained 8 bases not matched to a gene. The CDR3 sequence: CASSSKSRGLNTEAFF. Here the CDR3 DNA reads TGTGCCAGCTCATCGAAGTCCAGGGGGCTGAACACTGAAGCTTTCTTT.

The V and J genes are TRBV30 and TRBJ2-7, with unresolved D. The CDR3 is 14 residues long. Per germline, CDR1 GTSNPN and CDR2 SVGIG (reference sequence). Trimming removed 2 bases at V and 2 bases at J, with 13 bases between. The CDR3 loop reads CAWSKEGFPYEQYF. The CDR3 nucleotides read TGTGCCTGGAGTAAAGAAGGTTTTCCCTACGAGCAGTACTTC.